The rows below give T cell receptor beta chains drawn from one sample of a study of Ad26.COV2.S vaccination and SARS-CoV-2 variants. Here immunoSEQ multiplex PCR was the method, and the copy in TCRdb shows in-frame clones only, minus some. Altogether 300,000 to 450,000 clones are present, approximately 81% being singletons, with the ten largest covering 3.3%. The material sequenced was peripheral blood, taken in a trial of Ad26.COV2.S vaccine versus placebo. These receptors all stem from a person between 18 and 59 years old who received the Ad26.COV2.S COVID-19 vaccine or a placebo. Each CDR3 is given with its conserved first and last residue. Each record gives: clone size, V gene, CDR3 length, J gene, CDR3 protein. Rows may omit the clone size; those that give it use once, few, many or a size class.

>once|TRBV18|15|TRBJ1-1
CASSPPWGFNTEAFF
>-|TRBV3-1/TRBV3-2|15|TRBJ2-1
CASSPGDITYNEQFF
>-|TRBV7-9|15|TRBJ1-5
CASSSSVGFNQPQHF
>-|TRBV20-1|16|TRBJ2-1
CSASRTAGEAYNEQFF
>-|TRBV6-4|14|TRBJ1-2
CASSNSARGHGYTF
>few|TRBV27|16|TRBJ1-5
CASSSASTASNQPQHF
>-|TRBV27|16|TRBJ2-1
CASREGKTSVNNEQFF
>-|TRBV27|13|TRBJ2-3
CASGDRGTDTQYF
>-|TRBV10-3|12|TRBJ2-7
CAISESGGEQYF
>-|TRBV7-2|17|TRBJ2-7
CASSSTSGREVGSEQYF
>-|TRBV27|14|TRBJ1-4
CASHSGRLNEKLFF
>few|TRBV11-3|17|TRBJ2-5
CASSLGGTGASQETQYF
>-|TRBV29-1|14|TRBJ2-5
CSVEDRPTGETQYF
>-|TRBV12-3/TRBV12-4|13|TRBJ1-4
CASRGQLVEKLFF
>-|TRBV5-6|13|TRBJ2-7
CASSQSGVYEQYF
>-|TRBV6-5|14|TRBJ2-3
CASSLTGGTDTQYF
>-|TRBV9|13|TRBJ1-1
CASSVGEGAGAFF
>-|TRBV11-2|18|TRBJ1-5
CASSPGDWGTEVNQPQHF
>-|TRBV4-3|18|TRBJ2-7
CASSQSRTATADSYEQYF
>-|TRBV2|15|TRBJ2-3
CASSATSGRTDTQYF
>-|TRBV18|15|TRBJ2-1
CASSATSGSPLRQFF
>-|TRBV25-1|14|TRBJ2-7
CATSSGRASYEQYF
>-|TRBV12-5|18|TRBJ2-1
CASGSGLAGGPFYNEQFF
>-|TRBV6-5|13|TRBJ2-7
CASSYSGAYEQYF
>-|TRBV19|14|TRBJ1-6
CASSDRAYNSPLHF
>-|TRBV30|13|TRBJ1-2
CAWSNQVRSGGTF
>-|TRBV30|13|TRBJ1-3
CAWIRDRGNTIYF
>-|TRBV19|18|TRBJ2-3
CASSPTLGLAGSTDTQYF
>-|TRBV30|15|TRBJ1-3
CAWSRPGTTGNTIYF
>-|TRBV4-3|16|TRBJ2-1
CASSQLGGLAHNEQFF
>-|TRBV10-3|12|TRBJ2-7
CAISDRDYEQYF
>-|TRBV5-6|16|TRBJ2-5
CASSARLSWGEETQYF
>-|TRBV18|15|TRBJ2-3
CASSPGPNSADTQYF
>-|TRBV11-2|14|TRBJ2-1
CASSKGQAYNEQFF
>many|TRBV6-4|13|TRBJ2-2
CASSDSGTGELFF